This T cell receptor beta chain was observed in a study of identical twins. Regarding the study as a whole: Compared with models, monozygotic twins showed more out-of-frame TCR alpha sharing. For out-of-frame alpha sequences shared by twins, low generation probability was in excess. Conclusions were based on cross-sectional statistical analysis, without following the same donors.

TCRdb re-called the 5' RACE reads through MiXCR, storing one row per CDR3 protein. The repertoire has over 250,000 distinct CDR3 sequences, roughly 8.6% of them found once; the top ten carry roughly 6.4%. Turning to this clonotype: The antigen is unknown.

Germline CDR1 DFQATT, CDR2 SNEGSKA (reference sequence). J gave up 4 bases and V 4 bases, and 11 bases lay outside the gene matches. This CDR3 contains 16 residues. These records were also assigned to another study, of yellow fever vaccine responses in identical twins.

J is TRBJ2-1 and V is TRBV20-1; 9 nucleotides line up with TRBD2. Sequenced sample: CD8+ T cells sorted from blood. The source of this sequence is a woman aged 18-30 years in good health. The DNA of the CDR3 is TGCAGTGCTACGGGCTTCGGCGGGAGGGGTTACAATGAGCAGTTCTTC. Its translation is CSATGFGGRGYNEQFF.